This paragraph reports one TCR beta chain. Antigen: not known. Use of 60 Vbeta and 13 Jbeta primers characterized the PCR. The method was immunoSEQ multiplex PCR; TCRdb's version includes in-frame clones alone and lacks a portion of them. The sample includes over 100,000 clones, about 70% of them seen just once. Trimming shortened V by 4 bases and J by 3 bases, and 15 bases separated the two germline ends. Germline V lookup: CDR1 SGHDN, CDR2 FVKESK. CDR3 length equals 15 residues. The data are from a study of cytomegalovirus exposure and HLA in healthy donors. Whole-study findings and limits: Based on reports, TCR beta sequences accurately predicted HLA-A and HLA-B alleles for most subjects.

The sample comprised PBMCs. The receptor was derived from a woman in her thirties in good health and CMV-seronegative. The V gene is TRBV14, the J gene TRBJ1-2; D unresolved. CDR3 bases: TGTGCCAGCAGCCCACGGGGAGGGCTGGACTATGGCTACACCTTC. Translation gives CASSPRGGLDYGYTF.